A single sample gave rise to the 15 T cell receptor beta chains below, sequenced in a study of human T cells and chemical hapten exposure. From the RACE reads, TCRdb called clonotypes with MiXCR, one entry per CDR3 protein. The data hold about 90,000 distinct CDR3 sequences, with approximately 10% observed a single time. Time point defined: patch test 3, about 24 weeks after DPC sensitization. Stated treatment: therapeutic diphenylcyclopropenone sensitization with weekly scalp DPC. The sample was whole blood, taken in connection with sensitization to the hapten diphenylcyclopropenone (DPC). These TCRs come from a young woman with alopecia areata. Some clones in this sample may be carry-over from other donors' samples.

In this sample, this clonotype turned up many times. The rearrangement links TRBV6-2 or TRBV6-3 to TRBJ2-4, with D unclear. V shed 5 bases and J shed 5 bases, with 10 bases lying between them. CDR3 length: 13 residues. Germline loops: CDR1 MNHEY, CDR2 SVGEGT. For the CDR3, the DNA is TGTGCCAGCAGTCCCCACGAGGAAAACATTCAGTACTTC. Its protein is CASSPHEENIQYF.

This clonotype was counted ten times or more. The chain couples TRBV20-1 to TRBJ1-5, with 9 bases fitting TRBD1. Trimming at V came to 0 bases and at J to 2 bases, leaving 14 bases not matched to a gene. CDR3 length equals 19 residues. Germline values: CDR1 DFQATT, CDR2 SNEGSKA (reference sequence). CDR3 bases: TGCAGTGCTAGAGATCTTAAGGACAGGGGTTCTGGACGCAATCAGCCCCAGCATTTT. This codes for CSARDLKDRGSGRNQPQHF.

In its sample, this clonotype was seen many times. The chain employs TRBV2 and TRBJ1-1; D remains unclear. The germline CDR1 and CDR2 sequences are SNHLY and FYNNEI. V was pared by 10 bases and J by 1 base, with 10 bases between. The CDR3 is 12 residues long. The CDR3 DNA reads TGTGCCACCGTGGACGGGAACACTGAAGCTTTCTTT. Protein sequence: CATVDGNTEAFF.

There are many counts of this clonotype. The J gene is TRBJ2-3, the V gene TRBV4-2, with no clear D. This CDR3 contains 15 residues. Deletions cut 0 bases from V and 1 base from J, with 8 bases between. Germline CDR1 reads LGHNA; CDR2 reads YNFKEQ. This CDR3 reads CASSQEGPGTDTQYF. As DNA, the CDR3 is TGTGCCAGCAGCCAAGAAGGGCCCGGCACAGATACGCAGTATTTT.

This chain links TRBV2 with TRBJ2-3; 9 bases line up with TRBD2. V lost 1 base, J lost 0 bases, and 11 bases stayed unmatched. CDR3 length: 19 amino acids. CDR1 SNHLY and CDR2 FYNNEI come from the germline V gene. The CDR3 region has the DNA TGTGCCAGCAGTGAAGGCGTGGCGGGGGGGCCTAGGAGCACAGATACGCAGTATTTT. Its translation: CASSEGVAGGPRSTDTQYF.

As regards this clonotype: At one end the junction does not follow the germline gene, possibly because of a read error. The chain recombines TRBV30 with TRBJ2-3; the match to TRBD2 covers 8 bases. The germline V gene has CDR1 GTSNPN and CDR2 SVGIG (reference sequence). The CDR3 is 14 residues long. The CDR3 DNA follows: TGTGCCGGGAGACGGGGGGGGAGGACAGATACGCAGTATTTT. As protein: CAGRRGGRTDTQYF.

This clonotype was seen repeatedly, ten times or more. This chain connects TRBV7-2 to TRBJ2-3; 9 bases fit TRBD2. The CDR3 runs to 14 residues. Germline V lookup: CDR1 SGHTA, CDR2 FQGNSA. V shed 5 bases and J 3 bases; nucleotides not matched to a gene: 3. This CDR3 is CASSPGLATDTQYF. The CDR3 DNA is TGTGCCAGCAGCCCGGGACTAGCTACAGATACGCAGTATTTT.

This clonotype was observed at least ten times. In DNA, the CDR3 is TGCAGCGTTGTGGAGGGATCCTACGAGCAGTACTTC. This sequence encodes CSVVEGSYEQYF. V is TRBV29-1 and J is TRBJ2-7; the D gene is possibly TRBD2 (6 bases). CDR1 is SQVTM, CDR2 ANQGSEA, per germline. The CDR3 totals 12 residues. The germline V and J ends were trimmed by 4 bases and 1 base, with 8 bases remaining between them.

This clonotype was observed at least ten times. V gene TRBV18 combines with J gene TRBJ1-5; D is ambiguous. From germline, CDR1 is KGHSH and CDR2 LQKENI. CDR3 length equals 13 residues. Trimming pared 2 bases from V and 5 bases from J, leaving 7 bases between. This CDR3 reads CASSPGRDQPQHF. DNA of the CDR3: TGTGCCAGCTCACCAGGGCGGGATCAGCCCCAGCATTTT. Full variable domain (outside the CDR3, taken from reference TRBV18 and TRBJ1-5): NAGVMQNPRHLVRRRGQEARLRCSPMKGHSHVYWYRQLPEEGLKFMVYLQKENIIDESGMPKERFSAEFPKEGPSILRIQQVVRGDSAAYFCASSPGRDQPQHFGDGTRLSIL.

At least ten counts were recorded for this clonotype. The V gene is TRBV6-2 or TRBV6-3, the J gene TRBJ2-2; 9 bases fit TRBD2. With 6 bases clipped from V and 2 bases from J, the junction kept 16 bases outside the gene matches. Germline lookup yields CDR1 MNHEY and CDR2 SVGEGT. This CDR3 contains 19 residues. CDR3 nucleotides: TGTGCCAGCAGCCCAAGACGCAAACAGCGGGAGGTAAACACCGGGGAGCTGTTTTTT. Residues: CASSPRRKQREVNTGELFF.

Ten or more counts support this clonotype. The V call is TRBV11-2, the J call TRBJ2-3, with unresolved D. CDR1 and CDR2 (germline): SGHAT, FQNNGV. This CDR3 is 16 amino acids long. V lost 1 base to trimming and J lost 2 bases, with 13 bases between them. The CDR3 nucleotides are TGTGCCAGCAGCTTAGGGGCCAACCCCCCCACAGATACGCAGTATTTT. Protein product: CASSLGANPPTDTQYF.

This clonotype has ten or more counts. This sequence joins TRBV5-1 and TRBJ2-5, with D unresolved. The V end was cut by 6 bases, the J end by 1 base, with 16 bases between. Germline-derived CDR1 and CDR2 are SGHRS and YFSETQ. The CDR3 spans 15 residues. CDR3 region: CASNNGGTSQETQYF. The CDR3 nucleotides read TGCGCCAGCAACAACGGTGGCACCTCCCAAGAGACCCAGTACTTC.

This clonotype was counted many times. This sequence joins TRBV28 and TRBJ2-5; D may be TRBD1 (6 bases). V was pared by 6 bases and J by 5 bases, with 13 bases between. The CDR3 extends over 13 amino acids. Germline CDR1 is MDHEN and CDR2 is SYDVKM. The CDR3, as DNA: TGTGCCAGCAGACAGGGACCTGGTGAGACCCAGTACTTC. The encoded protein is CASRQGPGETQYF.

This clonotype was seen a handful of times. This sequence joins TRBV28 and TRBJ1-1; 7 bases agree with TRBD1. CDR3 length: 13 amino acids. V lost 8 bases and J lost 1; bases outside the gene matches: 4. Per germline, CDR1 MDHEN and CDR2 SYDVKM. The CDR3 protein is CASLDRQNTEAFF. The CDR3 bases are TGTGCCAGCTTGGACAGGCAGAACACTGAAGCTTTCTTT.

This clonotype was counted between two and nine times. The genes are TRBV11-3 and TRBJ2-1; 8 nucleotides match TRBD2. Trimming at V came to 5 bases and at J to 5 bases, leaving 11 bases not matched to a gene. Germline-derived CDR1 and CDR2 are SGHNT and YENEEA. CDR3 length: 16 amino acids. The CDR3 loop is CASSTAGTSGDNEQFF. The DNA of the CDR3 is TGTGCCAGCAGCACTGCCGGGACTAGTGGGGACAATGAGCAGTTCTTC.